These 16 T cell receptor beta chains came from one sample sequenced in a study of cytomegalovirus exposure and HLA in healthy donors (dated by TCRdb to about 2017). The library was prepared using the immunoSEQ multiplex PCR assay. A mixture of 60 forward primers for TCR Vbeta segments and 13 reverse primers for TCR Jbeta segments was used in the multiplex PCR. TCRdb retrieved this table from immuneACCESS and kept in-frame rearrangements only. Not all clones are present; in checked studies, unresolved V genes account for under half, and no reason is known for the remainder. For this sample there are under 150,000 clones; about four fifths appear just once. The top ten constitute 1.5% to 2.5% of the sample. The sample consisted of PBMCs. These TCRs come from a man between 18 and 29 years old in good health and CMV-seronegative.

The J gene is TRBJ2-1, the V gene TRBV19, with 12 bases identical to TRBD2. This CDR3 region has 18 residues. V lost 5 bases to trimming and J lost 3 bases; unmatched junction nucleotides: 11. Per the germline V gene, CDR1 is LNHDA and CDR2 is SQIVND (reference sequence). CDR3 sequence: CASSFTTSGRDYYNEQFF. For the CDR3, the DNA is TGTGCCAGTAGTTTCACGACTAGCGGGAGAGACTACTACAATGAGCAGTTCTTC.

The sample holds a few counts of this clone. This chain connects TRBV6-5 to TRBJ2-1, with 8 bases lining up with TRBD2. The CDR3 loop spans 16 amino acids. V shed 0 bases and J 3 bases; nucleotides not matched to a gene: 4. Germline lookup yields CDR1 MNHEY and CDR2 SVGAGI. For the CDR3, the DNA is TGTGCCAGCAGTTACTCCCCCACTAGCGGCTACAATGAGCAGTTCTTC. It is translated as CASSYSPTSGYNEQFF.

The rearrangement links TRBV10-3 to TRBJ2-3; a possible D gene is TRBD1 (6 bases). The CDR3 is 13 residues long. Trimming took off 2 bases at V and 4 bases at J, with 7 bases between the two ends. Germline V gene data show CDR1 as ENHRY and CDR2 as SYGVKD. CDR3 DNA: TGTGCCATCAGTGAGACAGGGTCAGATACGCAGTATTTT. Translation: CAISETGSDTQYF.

The chain has TRBV5-1 and TRBJ1-5; D is possibly TRBD1 (5 bases). Germline CDR1 and CDR2: SGHRS and YFSETQ. The V and J ends lost 6 bases and 3 bases respectively, with 16 bases between them. This CDR3 has 15 residues. The chain's CDR3 is CASTYGGKPNQPQHF. For the CDR3, the DNA is TGCGCCAGCACCTATGGGGGGAAGCCCAATCAGCCCCAGCATTTT.

The CDR3 sequence is CASAFNPGGYNEQFF. The DNA of the CDR3 is TGTGCCAGCGCCTTTAATCCTGGCGGATACAATGAGCAGTTCTTC. V and J are TRBV19 and TRBJ2-1; D ambiguous. This CDR3 comprises 15 residues. V was shortened by 9 bases and J by 4 bases, with 19 bases between the two germline ends. Germline values: CDR1 LNHDA, CDR2 SQIVND (reference sequence).

V gene TRBV9 combines with J gene TRBJ1-3, with unresolved D. Germline assignment: CDR1 SGDLS and CDR2 YYNGEE. Trimming pared 3 bases from V and 0 bases from J, leaving 10 bases between. The CDR3 runs to 15 residues. The CDR3 nucleotides are TGTGCCAGCAGCGCCGAGCGGGCCTCTGGAAACACCATATATTTT. As protein: CASSAERASGNTIYF.

V gene TRBV19 combines with J gene TRBJ2-1; 7 positions match TRBD2. The CDR3 is 16 amino acids. In germline, CDR1 is LNHDA, CDR2 SQIVND (reference sequence). Trimming took 2 bases from V and 4 from J; bases not matched to a gene: 8. The CDR3, as DNA: TGTGCCAGTAGTATACTAGGAGCGGGACTATACAATGAGCAGTTCTTC. Its translation is CASSILGAGLYNEQFF.

This clone was observed a few times. The rearrangement uses TRBV30 and TRBJ1-1; 9 bases fit TRBD1. In germline, CDR1 is GTSNPN, CDR2 SVGIG (reference sequence). The V gene end was trimmed by 2 bases and the J gene end by 3 bases; junction bases not matched to a gene: 4. The CDR3 is 14 residues long. CDR3 sequence: CAWSSGQGYTEAFF. DNA of the CDR3: TGTGCCTGGAGTTCAGGACAGGGGTACACTGAAGCTTTCTTT.

The CDR3 protein is CAISGLAGIYNEQFF. The CDR3 DNA follows: TGTGCCATCAGTGGACTAGCGGGGATATACAATGAGCAGTTCTTC. V gene TRBV10-3 combines with J gene TRBJ2-1; 11 bases align to TRBD2. The V and J ends lost 4 bases and 4 bases, in that order; junction bases with no gene match: 3. Germline V gene lookup returns CDR1 ENHRY and CDR2 SYGVKD. The CDR3 runs to 15 residues.

The chain combines TRBV27 with TRBJ1-1; D gene uncertain. V lost 0 bases and J lost 4, with 18 bases in between. Germline V gene lookup returns CDR1 MNHEY and CDR2 SMNVEV (reference sequence). The CDR3 is 17 amino acids. Written as DNA, the CDR3 is TGTGCCAGCAGTTTATCGGTCCCCACGAACCTAGTCACTGAAGCTTTCTTT. It translates to CASSLSVPTNLVTEAFF.

The gene calls are TRBV5-1 and TRBJ1-3; D gene uncertain. This CDR3 region has 14 residues. CDR1 and CDR2 (germline): SGHRS, YFSETQ. Trimming removed 2 bases at V and 0 bases at J, with 6 bases between. The CDR3 loop reads CASSLTSSGNTIYF. CDR3 sequence (DNA): TGCGCCAGCAGCTTAACGAGCTCTGGAAACACCATATATTTT.

The chain recombines TRBV28 with TRBJ2-3, with 10 positions matching TRBD2. V shed 6 bases, J shed 0 bases, and the junction held 9 bases outside the gene matches. The CDR3 runs 17 residues. In germline, CDR1 is MDHEN, CDR2 SYDVKM. CDR3 in DNA: TGTGCCAGCAGGCCCGCCGGACTAGCGGTTAGCACAGATACGCAGTATTTT. It codes for CASRPAGLAVSTDTQYF.

The chain combines TRBV4-1 with TRBJ2-1, with D perhaps TRBD2 (6 bases). Trimming pared 0 bases from V and 9 bases from J, leaving 27 bases between. The CDR3 runs 19 residues. The germline V gene encodes CDR1 MGHRA and CDR2 YSYEKL. DNA of the CDR3: TGCGCCAGCAGCCAAGATAGGTCTCGGGCGGGACCTAAGGGTGTTGAGCAGTTCTTC. It yields the protein CASSQDRSRAGPKGVEQFF.

This chain joins TRBV11-2 and TRBJ1-1; D possibly corresponds to TRBD1 (5 bases). The CDR3 covers 15 residues. V was clipped by 0 bases and J by 6 bases, with 14 bases between them. CDR1 is SGHAT, CDR2 FQNNGV, per germline. The CDR3 DNA is TGTGCCAGCAGCTTAGATCGGGGGTATGGGGCTGAAGCTTTCTTT. It encodes CASSLDRGYGAEAFF.

This clone showed up just a few times. The chain combines TRBV6-4 with TRBJ2-7; 10 bases align to TRBD2. The germline V gene has CDR1 MRHNA and CDR2 SNTAGT. The trim removed 2 bases at V and 0 bases at J, leaving 19 bases unmatched. This CDR3 comprises 21 residues. The CDR3 bases are TGTGCCAGCAGTGACAAGTTGGCTAGCGGGAGAGTGAGGGAGCTCTCCTACGAGCAGTACTTC. Its translation is CASSDKLASGRVRELSYEQYF.

The gene calls are TRBV28 and TRBJ2-5, with 7 bases identical to TRBD2. The CDR3 is made up of 14 amino acids. Per the germline V gene, CDR1 is MDHEN and CDR2 is SYDVKM. Germline trimming cut 6 bases from V and 5 bases from J; bases unmatched to any gene: 9. CDR3 in DNA: TGTGCCAGCAGCCTTAGCGGGCGGGGGGAGACCCAGTACTTC. This translates into CASSLSGRGETQYF.